Listed here are 30 T cell receptor beta chains from one sample, sequenced in a study of T-cell reconstitution after alpha-beta-depleted transplantation in children. Preparing the TCRbeta library involved the use of unique molecular identifiers. MiXCR, applied by TCRdb to the PCR reads, yields one record per CDR3 protein. Altogether about 490,000 distinct CDR3 sequences are present, over 9.5% being singletons, with the ten largest covering just over 2%. Sequenced here: PBMCs, sampled before TCRalphabeta/CD19-depleted stem cell transplant. Receptors were obtained from a child aged 2 to 15 with inherited bone marrow failure, due to receive a stem cell transplant.

With respect to this clonotype: A much larger clone sits a single nucleotide away, making a read error possible. For the CDR3, the DNA is TGTGCCAGCTCACCATTTCCTAGCAGAGCCTACGAGCAGTACTTC. Its protein is CASSPFPSRAYEQYF. The genes are TRBV18 and TRBJ2-7; the D gene is possibly TRBD2 (5 bases). This CDR3 is 15 amino acids long. V dropped 2 bases and J dropped 2 bases, with 13 bases sitting between them. Germline lookup yields CDR1 KGHSH and CDR2 LQKENI. Drawing the rest from reference TRBV18 and TRBJ2-7, the complete variable domain is NAGVMQNPRHLVRRRGQEARLRCSPMKGHSHVYWYRQLPEEGLKFMVYLQKENIIDESGMPKERFSAEFPKEGPSILRIQQVVRGDSAAYFCASSPFPSRAYEQYFGPGTRLTVT.

This clonotype was found a few times. This chain connects TRBV18 to TRBJ2-7; perhaps TRBD1 as D (6 bases). There are 15 residues in the CDR3. Germline V gene lookup returns CDR1 KGHSH and CDR2 LQKENI. The V end lost 1 base, the J end lost 3 bases, and 13 bases lay between the germline ends. This CDR3 is CASSPLSTGIYEQYF. As DNA, the CDR3 is TGTGCCAGCTCACCACTTTCCACAGGGATCTACGAGCAGTACTTC.

There are many counts of this clonotype. The CDR3 loop is CASSFLAKGASGTQYF. The CDR3 region has the DNA TGTGCCAGCAGCTTTTTGGCCAAAGGGGCGTCTGGGACCCAGTACTTC. The chain uses TRBV7-2 and TRBJ2-5; a weak D match, TRBD1 (5 bases). Germline assignment: CDR1 SGHTA and CDR2 FQGNSA. The CDR3 length is 16 residues. V lost 3 bases, J lost 7 bases, and 21 bases lay in between.

The sample holds a few counts of this clonotype. The chain is built from TRBV12-3 or TRBV12-4 and TRBJ2-1, with 7 bases fitting TRBD2. CDR3 length: 15 residues. The J segment lost 9 bases and the V segment lost 3 bases, leaving 11 bases of the junction unmatched. The CDR3 here is CASSLVASGSSEQFF. The CDR3 nucleotides read TGTGCCAGCAGTTTGGTGGCTAGCGGTAGTAGTGAGCAGTTCTTC.

The sample holds many counts of this clonotype. The CDR3 DNA reads as TGTGCCAGCAGTCTAAGTCTTCGGGAAGACACAGATACGCAGTATTTT. It yields the protein CASSLSLREDTDTQYF. V is TRBV9 and J is TRBJ2-3; a possible D gene is TRBD2 (5 bases). V gave up 5 bases and J gave up 2 bases, with 18 bases separating them. The CDR3 length is 16 residues. The germline V gene has CDR1 SGDLS and CDR2 YYNGEE.

This clonotype was recorded a few times. The chain couples TRBV30 to TRBJ2-7; D not certain. The V gene's germline CDR1 is GTSNPN and CDR2 SVGIG (reference sequence). CDR3 size: 15 residues. V was shortened by 0 bases and J by 0 bases, with 12 bases between the two germline ends. The CDR3 spells CAWSVGLGSSYEQYF. The DNA of the CDR3 is TGTGCCTGGAGTGTGGGCCTCGGAAGCTCCTACGAGCAGTACTTC.

This clonotype came up many times. CDR3 sequence: CSAKAPGISGNTIYF. The CDR3 DNA follows: TGCAGCGCCAAGGCCCCAGGGATCTCTGGAAACACCATATATTTT. The chain recombines TRBV29-1 with TRBJ1-3; a weak D match, TRBD1 (5 bases). Germline CDR1 is SQVTM and CDR2 is ANQGSEA. This CDR3 contains 15 residues. The V end was cut by 7 bases, the J end by 0 bases, with 16 bases between.

This clonotype was seen many times. The V call is TRBV20-1, the J call TRBJ2-2, with 10 bases aligning to TRBD2. The trim removed 6 bases at V and 1 base at J, leaving 2 bases unmatched. This CDR3 has 14 residues. CDR1 is DFQATT and CDR2 is SNEGSKA in the germline V gene (reference sequence). The CDR3 DNA reads TGCAGTGCAATAGCGGGGGGGAACACCGGGGAGCTGTTTTTT. Protein product: CSAIAGGNTGELFF.

This clonotype was detected many times. J is TRBJ2-1 and V is TRBV5-1; D call uncertain. Germline CDR1 and CDR2: SGHRS and YFSETQ. CDR3 length equals 14 residues. The V gene lost 1 base and the J gene lost 6 bases, with 11 bases spanning the gap. CDR3 amino acids: CASSLLGGPNEQFF. The CDR3 DNA reads as TGCGCCAGCAGCTTGCTAGGTGGGCCCAATGAGCAGTTCTTC.

With regard to this clonotype: This may arise from a read error, as a much more abundant clone is one base away. This chain connects TRBV3-1 to TRBJ1-5; D gene unclear. The CDR3 runs 15 residues. CDR1 and CDR2 from the germline V gene are LGHDT and YNNKEL (reference sequence). The CDR3 bases are TGTGCCTGCAGCTCTTCAGAGGGAGGGTATCAGCCCCAGCATTTT. It translates to CACSSSEGGYQPQHF.

This clonotype was counted many times. The chain recombines TRBV20-1 with TRBJ2-1, with 9 positions matching TRBD2. Germline-derived CDR1 and CDR2 are DFQATT and SNEGSKA (reference sequence). V was pared by 4 bases and J by 3 bases, with 10 bases of the junction left unmatched. The CDR3 extends over 16 amino acids. The CDR3 protein is CSAKGFAGGVYNEQFF. The CDR3 DNA reads as TGCAGTGCTAAAGGGTTCGCGGGAGGGGTCTACAATGAGCAGTTCTTC.

In its sample, this clonotype was seen a few times. This rearrangement joins TRBV19 to TRBJ2-1, with D perhaps matching TRBD1 (6 bases). Germline V lookup: CDR1 LNHDA, CDR2 SQIVND (reference sequence). V lost 6 bases to trimming and J lost 7 bases, with 16 bases between them. The CDR3 is 14 amino acids. The CDR3 bases are TGTGCCAGTAGGGACTCACCGGGACAAAATGAGCAGTTCTTC. Amino acids: CASRDSPGQNEQFF.

The V gene is TRBV27, the J gene TRBJ2-1, with a weak D call TRBD2 (5 bases). The length of the CDR3 is 15 residues. Deletions cut 4 bases from V and 3 bases from J, with 13 bases between. Germline V CDR1 and CDR2: MNHEY, SMNVEV (reference sequence). CDR3 coding DNA: TGTGCCAGCAGTTCCGCCCTGGGAGACTACAATGAGCAGTTCTTC. Translation gives CASSSALGDYNEQFF.

This clonotype was counted many times. The chain combines TRBV12-3 or TRBV12-4 with TRBJ2-1; TRBD1 agrees at 7 bases. The CDR3 consists of 15 residues. The junction had 11 bases not matched to a gene; V was cut back by 6 bases and J by 6 bases. The CDR3 is CASSLQGSLINEQFF. As DNA, the CDR3 is TGTGCCAGCAGCTTACAGGGGTCTCTAATCAATGAGCAGTTCTTC.

A few counts support this clonotype. V is TRBV30 and J is TRBJ1-2, with D perhaps matching TRBD1 (5 bases). Germline V CDR1 and CDR2: GTSNPN, SVGIG (reference sequence). V lost 2 bases and J 8 bases, leaving 21 bases between the germline ends. This CDR3 is 15 amino acids long. The CDR3 DNA reads as TGTGCCTGGAGTTTGGGGCCCCTTACCCGGCGGGGCTACACCTTC. It codes for CAWSLGPLTRRGYTF. Using reference TRBV30 and TRBJ1-2 for the parts outside the CDR3, the full variable domain is SQTIHQWPATLVQPVGSPLSLECTVEGTSNPNLYWYRQAAGRGLQLLFYSVGIGQISSEVPQNLSASRPQDRQFILSSKKLLLSDSGFYLCAWSLGPLTRRGYTFGSGTRLTVV.

This rearrangement joins TRBV2 to TRBJ2-1, with a possible D match to TRBD2 (6 bases). Germline V CDR1 and CDR2: SNHLY, FYNNEI. V dropped 7 bases and J dropped 1 base, with 14 bases sitting between them. The CDR3 sequence is 15 residues long. The CDR3 coding sequence is TGTGCCAGCACCCTCCGTGCGGGGTCCTACAATGAGCAGTTCTTC. It yields the protein CASTLRAGSYNEQFF.

This clonotype has at least ten counts. The chain couples TRBV10-3 to TRBJ2-3; the match to TRBD2 covers 13 bases. Per the germline V gene, CDR1 is ENHRY and CDR2 is SYGVKD. The CDR3 has 16 residues. V gave up 6 bases and J gave up 0 bases; unmatched junction bases: 3. CDR3 sequence (DNA): TGTGCCATCAGCGAACTAGCGGGAGGGAGCACAGATACGCAGTATTTT. This encodes CAISELAGGSTDTQYF.

The sample holds many counts of this clonotype. V is TRBV7-2 and J is TRBJ2-7; D is possibly TRBD1 or TRBD2 (7 bases each). CDR1 is SGHTA, CDR2 FQGNSA, per germline. The CDR3 length is 17 residues. The germline V and J ends were trimmed by 5 bases and 0 bases, with 20 bases remaining between them. The CDR3 loop reads CASSARGDYRGSYEQYF. As DNA, the CDR3 is TGTGCCAGCAGCGCTAGGGGGGACTACAGGGGCTCCTACGAGCAGTACTTC.

The chain recombines TRBV5-6 with TRBJ2-3, with 8 bases aligning to TRBD2. Germline assignment: CDR1 SGHDT and CDR2 YYEEEE. The length of the CDR3 is 18 residues. J lost 7 bases, V lost 7 bases, and 23 bases had no gene match. CDR3 amino acids: CASGAGLPGGTPRHTQYF. Written as DNA, the CDR3 is TGTGCCAGCGGCGCCGGGCTCCCGGGAGGGACCCCGAGGCATACGCAGTATTTT.

This clonotype was observed at least ten times. The chain has TRBV6-1 and TRBJ2-7, with D unresolved. CDR3 length equals 12 residues. Germline-derived CDR1 and CDR2 are MNHNS and SASEGT. Deletions cut 1 base from V and 0 bases from J, with 1 base between. The CDR3 region has the DNA TGTGCCAGCAGTGAAGTCTCCTACGAGCAGTACTTC. It yields the protein CASSEVSYEQYF.

This clonotype was picked up many times. The chain has TRBV28 and TRBJ1-5; TRBD1 agrees at 7 bases. Germline V gives CDR1 MDHEN, CDR2 SYDVKM. V gave up 3 bases and J gave up 4 bases; unmatched junction bases: 3. The CDR3 runs to 14 residues. CDR3 in DNA: TGTGCCAGCAGTTTTAACAGGGGAAATCAGCCCCAGCATTTT. As protein: CASSFNRGNQPQHF.

The table lists this clonotype with a few counts. The chain uses TRBV13 and TRBJ2-7; TRBD1 might be the D (5 bases). This CDR3 contains 16 residues. V was shortened by 4 bases and J by 1 base, with 17 bases between the two germline ends. CDR1 and CDR2 (germline): PRHDT, FYEKMQ (reference sequence). The chain's CDR3 is CASSSQTRDFSYEQYF. The CDR3 DNA reads TGTGCCAGCAGCTCCCAGACCAGGGATTTTTCCTACGAGCAGTACTTC.

This clonotype was detected many times. This chain links TRBV13 with TRBJ2-1, with 7 bases aligning to TRBD2. Germline CDR1 reads PRHDT; CDR2 reads FYEKMQ (reference sequence). With V trimmed by 7 bases and J by 4 bases, 7 bases remained unmatched. The CDR3 covers 14 residues. Here the CDR3 reads CASTTGTKYNEQFF. The CDR3 DNA is TGTGCCAGCACGACCGGGACTAAATACAATGAGCAGTTCTTC.

This clonotype was counted at least ten times. The chain is built from TRBV12-3 or TRBV12-4 and TRBJ2-4; weak D call: TRBD1 (7 bases). Trimming removed 5 bases at V and 0 bases at J, with 14 bases between. This CDR3 has 16 residues. CDR3 sequence: CASSQGEVLAKNIQYF. The CDR3 DNA reads as TGTGCCAGCAGTCAGGGGGAGGTTCTAGCCAAAAACATTCAGTACTTC.

This clonotype was seen many times. The chain links TRBV28 to TRBJ2-1; D is possibly TRBD2 (6 bases). The CDR3 has 15 amino acids. Germline values: CDR1 MDHEN, CDR2 SYDVKM. V was cut by 6 bases and J by 10 bases, with 22 bases left in between. CDR3 coding DNA: TGTGCCAGCAGCCAAATGGAGGAGGAGGAGGGCGAGCAGTTCTTC. Protein product: CASSQMEEEEGEQFF.

This clonotype came up many times. The V call is TRBV19, the J call TRBJ2-1; TRBD2 agrees at 12 bases. Germline CDR1 and CDR2: LNHDA and SQIVND (reference sequence). The CDR3 is 17 residues long. V was clipped by 8 bases and J by 0 bases; unmatched bases: 8. CDR3 sequence (DNA): TGTGCCAGTGGCACCTCTAGCGGGAGGGGCTCCTACAATGAGCAGTTCTTC. It is translated as CASGTSSGRGSYNEQFF. Variable domain in full (rest from reference TRBV19 and TRBJ2-1): DGGITQSPKYLFRKEGQNVTLSCEQNLNHDAMYWYRQDPGQGLRLIYYSQIVNDFQKGDIAEGYSVSREKKESFPLTVTSAQKNPTAFYLCASGTSSGRGSYNEQFFGPGTRLTVL.

This clonotype was seen ten or more times. The rearrangement links TRBV11-2 to TRBJ2-3; 13 bases line up with TRBD2. This CDR3 is built from 20 residues. Per the germline V gene, CDR1 is SGHAT and CDR2 is FQNNGV. The junction had 14 bases not matched to a gene; V was cut back by 5 bases and J by 0 bases. The CDR3 region is CASSPIGGLAGPGSTDTQYF. CDR3 DNA sequence: TGTGCCAGCAGCCCCATAGGGGGACTAGCGGGACCGGGGAGCACAGATACGCAGTATTTT.

This clonotype was observed a few times. V gene TRBV23-1 combines with J gene TRBJ2-6, with D perhaps TRBD1 (5 bases). Being an ORF, TRBV23-1 has a function that is uncertain. The CDR3 is 17 residues long. The V end was cut by 3 bases, the J end by 0 bases, with 12 bases between. CDR3 bases: TGCGCCAGCAGTCACCCCGGACACACCTCTGGGGCCAACGTCCTGACTTTC. This sequence encodes CASSHPGHTSGANVLTF.

As to this clonotype: A read error may explain this, as a much larger clone is one base away. The J gene is TRBJ2-1, the V gene TRBV12-3 or TRBV12-4; 14 nucleotides match TRBD2. With V trimmed by 6 bases and J by 6 bases, 4 bases remained unmatched. The CDR3 contains 15 residues. CDR3 DNA: TGTGCCAGCAGCTTCGGGACTAGCGGGAGCAATGAGCAGTTCTTC. Translated: CASSFGTSGSNEQFF.

This clonotype was detected ten times or more. This chain joins TRBV20-1 and TRBJ2-3; TRBD1 matches at 10 bases. CDR3 length equals 14 residues. CDR1 is DFQATT and CDR2 is SNEGSKA in the germline V gene (reference sequence). V gave up 3 bases and J gave up 1 base; unmatched junction bases: 1. CDR3 DNA: TGCAGTGCTAGGGGGACAGGGGGCACAGATACGCAGTATTTT. Translation: CSARGTGGTDTQYF.